The T cell receptor (beta chain) described here comes from a study of identical twins. Germline CDR1 reads MDHEN; CDR2 reads SYDVKM. The CDR3 covers 18 residues. The ends were cut back, 2 bases at V and 0 bases at J, with 19 bases in the middle. TCRdb recomputed calls from the 5' RACE reads with MiXCR, one row per CDR3 protein. There are 500,000 or so distinct CDR3 sequences in the sample; 12% to 15% occur only once, and about 0.52% lies in the top ten. Whole-study findings and limits: Whereas memory repertoires showed no such difference, abundant cord blood beta clonotypes carried fewer insertions.

This clonotype was observed a handful of times. What it binds is not known. These records were also assigned to another study, of yellow fever vaccine responses in identical twins.

The chain recombines TRBV28 with TRBJ2-5; D possibly corresponds to TRBD1 (5 bases). This TCR derives from a woman aged 18-29 years in good health. The sample comprised CD4+ T cells sorted from blood. CDR3: CASSLPPQQAPYQETQYF. The CDR3 nucleotides are TGTGCCAGCAGTTTACCCCCCCAACAGGCACCATACCAAGAGACCCAGTACTTC.